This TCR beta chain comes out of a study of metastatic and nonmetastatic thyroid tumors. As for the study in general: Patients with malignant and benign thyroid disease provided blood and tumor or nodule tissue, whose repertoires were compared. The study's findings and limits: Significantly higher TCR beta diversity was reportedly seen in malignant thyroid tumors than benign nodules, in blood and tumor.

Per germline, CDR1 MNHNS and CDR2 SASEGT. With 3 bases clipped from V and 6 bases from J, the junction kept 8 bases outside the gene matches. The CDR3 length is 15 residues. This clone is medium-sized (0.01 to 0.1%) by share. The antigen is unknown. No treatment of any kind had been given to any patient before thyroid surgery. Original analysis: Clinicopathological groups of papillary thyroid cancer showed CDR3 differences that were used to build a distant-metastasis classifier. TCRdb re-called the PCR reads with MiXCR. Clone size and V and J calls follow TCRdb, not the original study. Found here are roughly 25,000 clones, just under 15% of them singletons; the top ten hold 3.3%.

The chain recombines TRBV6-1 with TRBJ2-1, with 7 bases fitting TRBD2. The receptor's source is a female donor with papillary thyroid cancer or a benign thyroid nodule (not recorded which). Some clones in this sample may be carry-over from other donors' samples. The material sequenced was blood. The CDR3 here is CASSEWAGEVNEQFF. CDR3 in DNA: TGTGCCAGCAGTGAGTGGGCGGGAGAGGTCAATGAGCAGTTCTTC.